This T cell receptor (beta chain) was observed in a study of TIL therapy for anti-PD-1-resistant metastatic lung cancer. Study information: Tumors carried a median 1.5 non-synonymous mutations per megabase.

The libraries were made with immunoSEQ v3. Repertoires were generated with immunoSEQ multiplex PCR, while TCRdb's copy carries only in-frame clones and drops some. The sample has tens of thousands of clones; 65% to 80% are singletons. Whole-study findings and limits: This highly selected cohort may not generalize to typical lung cancer patients. Many TIL product clones were absent from baseline tumor, suggesting clonal contraction.

Time point indicated: pre-treatment sample, taken before nivolumab and TIL therapy. Tumor tissue came from excised metastases, mostly pleural nodules or supraclavicular lymph nodes. Enrollment ran from 2017 to early 2020. About this clone: The antigen remains unidentified.

V lost 0 bases and J 1 base, leaving 16 bases between the germline ends. From germline, CDR1 is LNHNV and CDR2 YYDKDF (reference sequence). The CDR3 extends over 18 amino acids. The chain carries TRBV15 and TRBJ1-3; D unresolved. This specimen consisted of tumor tissue, obtained at baseline. The receptor was derived from a person aged 25-79 years with non-small cell lung cancer. Here the CDR3 reads CATSRDRSLGGSGNTIYF. CDR3 nucleotide sequence: TGTGCCACCAGCAGAGATCGGAGTCTTGGTGGGTCTGGAAACACCATATATTTT.